This T cell receptor (beta chain) was retrieved from a study of T cell responses to AZD1222 COVID-19 vaccine (dated by TCRdb to the early 2020s). Some background on the complete study: TCR sequencing covered 230 to 250 trial participants: about 210 given two doses of AZD1222 and around 25 given two doses of MenACWY control vaccine. Trial participants were enrolled into age subgroups of 18-55, 56-69 and 70-plus years, which contained about 150, 27 and 61 TCR-sequenced participants, respectively. Results the study describes overall, beyond this receptor: The whole spike protein was spanned by vaccine-associated CD4 TCRs, and dominant responses were seen in regions 160-218 and 743-854. In the small 56-69-year group, the increase in depth fell short of significance, most likely because of low power. Conclusions about previously exposed vaccinees are limited, since just a handful of AZD1222 recipients were seropositive for SARS-CoV-2 at baseline. Because no day 14 peak-response samples were available, the repertoires could be characterized only after the peak T cell response. Spike-specific TCR breadth and depth rose significantly after two AZD1222 doses compared with day 0 and with MenACWY recipients. Participants were mostly white British and included more females than males, and it was suggested by the authors that clonal diversity may have been underestimated. Nearly half of unique spike-specific TCRs reportedly recognized epitopes outside regions mutated in the B.1.351 and B.1.1.7 variants.

Comment on this clone: Its antigen is still unknown. Base qualities are not at hand, and no much larger clone is one base apart.

The sample's time point label, decoded: about 28 days (+/-7) after the second vaccine dose. AZD1222 recipients whose second dose came at about 4 weeks and those whose second dose came at about 12 weeks were combined into one group, since spike-specific TCR depth and breadth did not differ between the two schedules. Vaccinee samples came from UK trials COV001 and COV002, including a single-blind randomized controlled phase 2/3 trial of AZD1222 (ChAdOx1 nCoV-19) in healthy adults. Trial participant PBMC samples were collected at day 0 and day 28 after the second dose for TCRbeta chain sequencing. The CDR3 regions of human TCRbeta chains were analyzed by immunosequencing. The paper's data handling went like this. TCRs in the repertoires were matched against a reference library of SARS-CoV-2-specific TCRs that had been generated with the MIRA antigen-specificity platform. Breadth meant the fraction of unique TCRs that were SARS-CoV-2-associated, whereas depth meant the fraction of total T cells that were SARS-CoV-2-associated. Using the MIRA data, each spike-specific TCR was mapped to the spike region that the TCR reacts to and placed in a CD4 or CD8 class. Log10-transformed breadth and depth values were compared by one-way ANOVA with Sidak's multiple comparisons tests. TCRdb retrieved this table from immuneACCESS and kept in-frame rearrangements only. Not all clones are present; in checked studies, unresolved V genes account for under half, and no reason is known for the remainder. The V and J calls and clone size were taken over from that table, and D and trimming were inferred from the DNA. The sample profile shows some 130,000 clones; 91% of them were found once. The ten most abundant clones make up less than 2% of the sample.

Specimen: peripheral blood, collected 28 days after the second AZD1222 dose. This clonotype was obtained from an adult who received the AZD1222 COVID-19 vaccine.

Here is the DNA: TGTGCCAGTAGTATAGTTCAGGCAGGGGATAGCAATCAGCCCCAGCATTTT. Its translation reads: CASSIVQAGDSNQPQHF. This chain is built from TRBV19 and TRBJ1-5; matching of 6 bases hints at TRBD1 as the D gene. The CDR3 runs 17 residues from the cysteine to the phenylalanine. The retained sequence is limited to the CDR3, 51 bases, with the frame set at the first base. CDR1 and CDR2 were assigned from the germline V gene (reference sequence) as LNHDA and SQIVND. Trimming costs V 1 base and J 0 bases, and their ends lie 13 bases apart.